A single sample gave rise to the 15 T cell receptor beta chains below, sequenced in a study of human T cells and chemical hapten exposure. Time point of the sample: patch test 3, about 24 weeks after DPC sensitization. The treatment: therapeutic diphenylcyclopropenone sensitization with weekly scalp DPC. One entry per CDR3 protein results from TCRdb running MiXCR on the RACE reads. The sample consists of under 100,000 distinct CDR3 sequences, 9.5% to 14% of them appearing once. The sequencing used whole blood, collected in connection with sensitization to the hapten diphenylcyclopropenone (DPC). These TCRs come from a woman aged 50 to 65 with alopecia areata. Some clones in this sample may be carry-over from other donors' samples.

This clonotype was seen at least ten times. The V gene is TRBV19, the J gene TRBJ2-2; TRBD1 aligns across 8 bases. The CDR3 runs to 15 residues. From germline, CDR1 is LNHDA and CDR2 SQIVND (reference sequence). V shed 6 bases, J shed 4 bases, and the junction held 7 bases outside the gene matches. The chain's CDR3 is CASSRQGIGTGELFF. The CDR3 DNA sequence: TGTGCCAGTAGCCGACAGGGGATCGGCACCGGGGAGCTGTTTTTT. The full variable domain, completed using reference TRBV19 and TRBJ2-2, is DGGITQSPKYLFRKEGQNVTLSCEQNLNHDAMYWYRQDPGQGLRLIYYSQIVNDFQKGDIAEGYSVSREKKESFPLTVTSAQKNPTAFYLCASSRQGIGTGELFFGEGSRLTVL.

This clonotype showed up just a few times. V usage is TRBV30 and J usage is TRBJ2-6; D possibly matches TRBD1 or TRBD2 (5 bases each). V lost 2 bases to trimming and J lost 0 bases, with 17 bases between them. The CDR3 loop spans 18 amino acids. Germline values: CDR1 GTSNPN, CDR2 SVGIG (reference sequence). CDR3 sequence reads: CAWSTKRGSSSGANVLTF. The CDR3 DNA reads as TGTGCCTGGAGTACCAAGAGGGGCTCCAGCTCTGGGGCCAACGTCCTGACTTTC. The full variable domain, its missing parts supplied by reference TRBV30 and TRBJ2-6, is SQTIHQWPATLVQPVGSPLSLECTVEGTSNPNLYWYRQAAGRGLQLLFYSVGIGQISSEVPQNLSASRPQDRQFILSSKKLLLSDSGFYLCAWSTKRGSSSGANVLTFGAGSRLTVL.

This clonotype was picked up a small number of times. The V gene is TRBV3-1, the J gene TRBJ2-7, with 8 bases identical to TRBD2. V shed 7 bases, J shed 2 bases, and the junction held 16 bases outside the gene matches. Germline V lookup: CDR1 LGHDT, CDR2 YNNKEL (reference sequence). This CDR3 comprises 17 residues. The chain's CDR3 is CASNPPPAGGPPYEQYF. Written as DNA, the CDR3 is TGTGCCAGCAACCCTCCCCCCGCGGGAGGCCCTCCCTACGAGCAGTACTTC.

This clonotype was observed at least ten times. The chain links TRBV9 to TRBJ2-3; no reliable D call. This CDR3 comprises 16 residues. Between the trimmed V and J ends, which lost 3 bases and 2 bases, there was a span of 16 bases. From germline, CDR1 is SGDLS and CDR2 YYNGEE. This CDR3 reads CASSAVPTLSTDTQYF. In DNA form, the CDR3 reads TGTGCCAGCAGCGCCGTTCCGACCCTGTCCACAGATACGCAGTATTTT.

The genes are TRBV29-1 and TRBJ2-7, with a weak D call TRBD1 (5 bases). CDR1 is SQVTM, CDR2 ANQGSEA, per germline. The CDR3 has 15 residues. V lost 4 bases and J 0 bases, leaving 16 bases between the germline ends. CDR3 region: CSVGSPAGSSYEQYF. The CDR3 nucleotides are TGCAGCGTTGGGTCCCCGGCAGGGTCCTCCTACGAGCAGTACTTC.

The rearrangement joins TRBV29-1 to TRBJ1-2; possible D gene TRBD1, 5 bases. From germline, CDR1 is SQVTM and CDR2 ANQGSEA. V was shortened by 3 bases and J by 12 bases, with 14 bases between the two germline ends. This CDR3 has 11 residues. The CDR3 DNA follows: TGCAGCGTTGATGGTTTACAGGATCACACCTTC. Translation: CSVDGLQDHTF.

A remark on this clonotype: A read error may be the cause here, since a much bigger clone is one base away. The genes are TRBV5-1 and TRBJ1-4; no firm D call. With 2 bases removed from V and 3 bases from J, the gap between germline ends came to 14 bases. This CDR3 spans 16 amino acids. Germline V gene lookup returns CDR1 SGHRS and CDR2 YFSETQ. DNA of the CDR3: TGCGCCAGCAGCTTCTCCTTTGTGAACCCTAATGAAAAACTGTTTTTT. Translating it yields CASSFSFVNPNEKLFF.

Many counts were recorded for this clonotype. The chain has TRBV5-5 and TRBJ2-5; D may be TRBD1 (5 bases). The CDR3 is made up of 14 amino acids. Looked up from germline, CDR1 is SGHKS and CDR2 is YYEKEE (reference sequence). Trimming cost V 6 bases and J 1 base, with 13 bases left between them. The CDR3 reads CASNPRQTQETQYF. CDR3 sequence (DNA): TGTGCCAGCAACCCTAGACAGACCCAAGAGACCCAGTACTTC.

This chain links TRBV29-1 with TRBJ2-2, with TRBD1 as a possible D gene (5 bases). V lost 2 bases to trimming and J lost 5 bases, with 9 bases between them. This CDR3 comprises 13 residues. CDR1 SQVTM and CDR2 ANQGSEA come from the germline V gene. Written as DNA, the CDR3 is TGCAGCGTTGAACAACGACAGACCGGGGAGCTGTTTTTT. It codes for CSVEQRQTGELFF.

There are many counts of this clonotype. This rearrangement joins TRBV7-2 to TRBJ2-7; D not certain. Germline loops: CDR1 SGHTA, CDR2 FQGNSA. The V and J ends lost 1 base and 5 bases respectively, with 15 bases between them. The CDR3 length is 15 residues. The CDR3 loop is CASSLGIMTLDEQYF. The CDR3 coding sequence is TGTGCCAGCAGCTTAGGAATTATGACTCTCGACGAGCAGTACTTC.

The chain is built from TRBV18 and TRBJ2-1, with D possibly TRBD2 on 6 matching bases. Germline loops: CDR1 KGHSH, CDR2 LQKENI. This CDR3 region has 13 residues. Deletions cut 4 bases from V and 5 bases from J, with 9 bases between. The CDR3 reads CASSLGTDNEQFF. CDR3 nucleotides: TGTGCCAGCTCACTTGGGACTGACAATGAGCAGTTCTTC.

V gene TRBV30 combines with J gene TRBJ2-2; D possibly corresponds to TRBD2 (5 bases). The V gene lost 2 bases and the J gene lost 7 bases, with 14 bases spanning the gap. Germline CDR1 is GTSNPN and CDR2 is SVGIG (reference sequence). The CDR3 loop spans 14 amino acids. The CDR3 nucleotides read TGTGCCTGGAGTCGAGGGAAGCTCGACGGGGAGCTGTTTTTT. Translating gives CAWSRGKLDGELFF.

DNA for the CDR3: TGTGCCAGCAGGGGCTCTTCAAGGACAGCTCCCAATCAGCCCCAGCATTTT. Its translation is CASRGSSRTAPNQPQHF. The V gene is TRBV27, the J gene TRBJ1-5, with D perhaps TRBD1 (6 bases). Germline V CDR1 and CDR2: MNHEY, SMNVEV (reference sequence). Deletions cut 6 bases from V and 3 bases from J, with 21 bases between. The CDR3 extends over 17 amino acids.

This clonotype was observed many times. The V and J genes are TRBV20-1 and TRBJ2-5; D is undetermined. The CDR3 totals 11 residues. Trimming stripped 8 bases from V and 2 bases from J, with 9 bases between. From germline, CDR1 is DFQATT and CDR2 SNEGSKA (reference sequence). The CDR3 is CSLERQETQYF. The CDR3 DNA follows: TGCAGTTTGGAGAGACAAGAGACCCAGTACTTC.

This chain links TRBV19 with TRBJ2-4, with 13 nucleotides matching TRBD2. With 6 bases clipped from V and 0 bases from J, the junction kept 5 bases outside the gene matches. CDR1 and CDR2 from the germline V gene are LNHDA and SQIVND (reference sequence). This CDR3 comprises 17 residues. The CDR3 here is CASSGTSGVGAKNIQYF. The CDR3, as DNA: TGTGCCAGTAGCGGGACTAGCGGGGTGGGAGCCAAAAACATTCAGTACTTC.